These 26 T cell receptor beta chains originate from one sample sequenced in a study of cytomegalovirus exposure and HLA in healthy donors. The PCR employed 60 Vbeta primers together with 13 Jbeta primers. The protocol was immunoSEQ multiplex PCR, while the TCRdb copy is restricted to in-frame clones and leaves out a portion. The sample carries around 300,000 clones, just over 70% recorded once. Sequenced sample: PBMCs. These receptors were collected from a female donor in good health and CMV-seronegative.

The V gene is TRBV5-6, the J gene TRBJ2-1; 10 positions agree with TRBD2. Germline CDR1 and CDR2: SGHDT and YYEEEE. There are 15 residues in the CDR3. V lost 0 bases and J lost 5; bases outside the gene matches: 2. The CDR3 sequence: CASSLGAGGNNEQFF. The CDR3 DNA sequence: TGTGCCAGCAGCTTGGGAGCGGGAGGGAACAATGAGCAGTTCTTC.

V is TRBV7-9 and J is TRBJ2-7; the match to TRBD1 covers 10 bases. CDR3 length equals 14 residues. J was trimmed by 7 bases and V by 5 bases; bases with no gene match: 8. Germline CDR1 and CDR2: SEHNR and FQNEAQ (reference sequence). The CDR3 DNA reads TGTGCCAGCAGCCTACAGACAGGGGGCGAGGAGCAGTACTTC. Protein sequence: CASSLQTGGEEQYF. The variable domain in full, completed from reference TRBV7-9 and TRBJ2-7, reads DTGVSQNPRHKITKRGQNVTFRCDPISEHNRLYWYRQTLGQGPEFLTYFQNEAQLEKSRLLSDRFSAERPKGSFSTLEIQRTEQGDSAMYLCASSLQTGGEEQYFGPGTRLTVT.

CDR3 sequence: CASRLDGLSGNTIYF. CDR3 nucleotide sequence: TGTGCCAGCAGACTAGACGGCCTCTCTGGAAACACCATATATTTT. The gene calls are TRBV11-2 and TRBJ1-3; no definite D call. Trimming pared 6 bases from V and 0 bases from J, leaving 12 bases between. The CDR3 runs 15 residues. CDR1 SGHAT and CDR2 FQNNGV come from the germline V gene.

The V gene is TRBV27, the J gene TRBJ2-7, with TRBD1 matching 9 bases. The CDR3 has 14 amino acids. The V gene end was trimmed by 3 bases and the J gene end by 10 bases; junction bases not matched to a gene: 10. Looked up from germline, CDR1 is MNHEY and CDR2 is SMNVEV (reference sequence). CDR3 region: CASSFRDRVPYQYF. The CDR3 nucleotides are TGTGCCAGCAGTTTTAGGGACAGGGTCCCTTACCAGTACTTC.

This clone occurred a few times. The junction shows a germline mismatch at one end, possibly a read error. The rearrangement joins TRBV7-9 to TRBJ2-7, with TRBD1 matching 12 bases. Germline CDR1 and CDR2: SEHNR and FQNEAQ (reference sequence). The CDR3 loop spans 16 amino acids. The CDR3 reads CSSSPGDRGRMYEQYF. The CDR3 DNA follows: TGTTCCAGCAGCCCAGGGGACAGGGGGCGCATGTACGAGCAGTACTTC.

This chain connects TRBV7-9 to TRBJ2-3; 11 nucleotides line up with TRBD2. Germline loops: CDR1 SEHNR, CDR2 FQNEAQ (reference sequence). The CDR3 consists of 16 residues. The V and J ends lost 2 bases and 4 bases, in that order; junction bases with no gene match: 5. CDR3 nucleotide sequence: TGTGCCAGCAGCTTAAAAACTAGCGGGAGCGCAGATACGCAGTATTTT. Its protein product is CASSLKTSGSADTQYF.

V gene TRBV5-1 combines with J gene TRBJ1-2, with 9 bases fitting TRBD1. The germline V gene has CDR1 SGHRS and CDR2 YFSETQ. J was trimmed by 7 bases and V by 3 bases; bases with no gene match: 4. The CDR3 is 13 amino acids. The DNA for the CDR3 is TGCGCCAGCAGCTACGGGACAGGGTTTGGCTACACCTTC. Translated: CASSYGTGFGYTF.

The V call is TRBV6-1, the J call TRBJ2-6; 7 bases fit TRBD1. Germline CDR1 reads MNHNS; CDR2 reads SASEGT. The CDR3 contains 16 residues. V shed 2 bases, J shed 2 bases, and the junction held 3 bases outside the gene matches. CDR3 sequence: CASSELQGTGANVLTF. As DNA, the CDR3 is TGTGCCAGCAGTGAACTACAGGGGACTGGGGCCAACGTCCTGACTTTC.

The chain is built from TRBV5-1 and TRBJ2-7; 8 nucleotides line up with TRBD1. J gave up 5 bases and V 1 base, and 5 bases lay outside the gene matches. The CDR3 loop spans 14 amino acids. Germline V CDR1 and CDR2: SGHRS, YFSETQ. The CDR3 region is CASSLRQGQHEQYF. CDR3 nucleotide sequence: TGCGCCAGCAGCTTGCGACAGGGGCAGCACGAGCAGTACTTC.

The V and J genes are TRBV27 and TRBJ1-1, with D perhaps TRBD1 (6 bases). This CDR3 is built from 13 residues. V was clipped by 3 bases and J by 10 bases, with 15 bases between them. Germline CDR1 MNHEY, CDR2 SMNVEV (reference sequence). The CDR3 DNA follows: TGTGCCAGCAGTTTGTCGGGGGGCAGGGGAGCTTTCTTT. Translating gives CASSLSGGRGAFF.

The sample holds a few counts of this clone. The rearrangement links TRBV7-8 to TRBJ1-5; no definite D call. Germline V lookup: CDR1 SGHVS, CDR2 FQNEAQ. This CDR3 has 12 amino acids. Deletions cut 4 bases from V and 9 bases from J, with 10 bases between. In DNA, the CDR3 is TGTGCCAGCAGCTCCCCGTCGCGGCCCCAGCATTTT. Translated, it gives CASSSPSRPQHF.

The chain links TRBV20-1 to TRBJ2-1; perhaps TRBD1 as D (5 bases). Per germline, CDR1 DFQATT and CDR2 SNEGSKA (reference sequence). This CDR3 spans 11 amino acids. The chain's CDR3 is CSGDRYNEQFF. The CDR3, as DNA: TGCAGCGGTGACAGATACAATGAGCAGTTCTTC.

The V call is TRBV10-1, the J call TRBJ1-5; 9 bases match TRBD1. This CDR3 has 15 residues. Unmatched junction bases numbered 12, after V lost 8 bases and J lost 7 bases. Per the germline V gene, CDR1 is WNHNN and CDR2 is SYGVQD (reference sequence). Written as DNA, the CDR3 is TGCGCCAGCGTCCCGACAGGGGGTGCAGGACAGCCCCAGCATTTT. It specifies CASVPTGGAGQPQHF.

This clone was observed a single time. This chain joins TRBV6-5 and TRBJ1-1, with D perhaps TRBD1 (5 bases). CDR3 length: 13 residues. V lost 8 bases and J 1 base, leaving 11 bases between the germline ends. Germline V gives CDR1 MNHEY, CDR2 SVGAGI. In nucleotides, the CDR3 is TGTGCCAGCTTTAAAACAGGGAACACTGAAGCTTTCTTT. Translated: CASFKTGNTEAFF.

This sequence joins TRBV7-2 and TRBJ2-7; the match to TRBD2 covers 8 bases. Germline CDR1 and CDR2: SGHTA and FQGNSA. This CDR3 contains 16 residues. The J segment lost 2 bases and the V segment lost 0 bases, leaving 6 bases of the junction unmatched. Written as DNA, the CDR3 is TGTGCCAGCAGCTTAGCCCCACGGGGGGGGGCCTACGAGCAGTACTTC. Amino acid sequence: CASSLAPRGGAYEQYF. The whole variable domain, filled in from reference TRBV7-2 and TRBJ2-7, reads GAGVSQSPSNKVTEKGKDVELRCDPISGHTALYWYRQSLGQGLEFLIYFQGNSAPDKSGLPSDRFSAERTGGSVSTLTIQRTQQEDSAVYLCASSLAPRGGAYEQYFGPGTRLTVT.

The CDR3 sequence is CASSLEVAGNTDTQYF. For the CDR3, the DNA is TGCGCCAGCAGCTTGGAGGTAGCGGGCAACACAGATACGCAGTATTTT. The V gene is TRBV5-1, the J gene TRBJ2-3; TRBD2 agrees at 7 bases. The CDR3 totals 16 residues. V trimming: 0 bases; J trimming: 2 bases; junction bases outside the gene matches: 6. Per the germline V gene, CDR1 is SGHRS and CDR2 is YFSETQ.

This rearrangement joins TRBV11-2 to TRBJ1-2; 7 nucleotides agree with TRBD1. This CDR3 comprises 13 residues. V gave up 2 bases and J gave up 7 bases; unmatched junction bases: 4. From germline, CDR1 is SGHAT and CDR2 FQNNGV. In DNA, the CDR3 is TGTGCCAGCAGCTTAAGTGCAGGGGGTGGCTACACCTTC. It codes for CASSLSAGGGYTF.

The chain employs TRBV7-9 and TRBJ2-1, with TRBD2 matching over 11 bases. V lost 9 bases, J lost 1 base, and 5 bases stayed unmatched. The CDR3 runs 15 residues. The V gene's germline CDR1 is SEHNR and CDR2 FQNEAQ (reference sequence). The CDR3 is CASPIAGGSYNEQFF. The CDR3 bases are TGTGCCAGTCCGATAGCGGGAGGGTCCTACAATGAGCAGTTCTTC.

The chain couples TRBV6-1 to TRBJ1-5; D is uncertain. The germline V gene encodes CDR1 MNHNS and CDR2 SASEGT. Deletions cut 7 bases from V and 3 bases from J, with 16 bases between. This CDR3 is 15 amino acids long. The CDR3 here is CASNDNRYLNQPQHF. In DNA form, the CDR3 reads TGTGCCAGCAACGACAACCGGTACCTCAATCAGCCCCAGCATTTT.

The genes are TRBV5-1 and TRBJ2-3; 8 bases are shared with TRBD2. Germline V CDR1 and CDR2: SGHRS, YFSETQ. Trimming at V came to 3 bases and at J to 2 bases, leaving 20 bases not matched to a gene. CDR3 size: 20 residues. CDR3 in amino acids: CASSSAGRAGGFQDTDTQYF. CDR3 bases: TGCGCCAGCAGCTCCGCCGGCAGGGCGGGAGGTTTCCAGGACACAGATACGCAGTATTTT.

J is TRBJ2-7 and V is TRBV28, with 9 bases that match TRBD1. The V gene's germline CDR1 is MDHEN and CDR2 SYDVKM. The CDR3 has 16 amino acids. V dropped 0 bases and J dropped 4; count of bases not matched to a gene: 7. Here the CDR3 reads CASSLWTGGEAYEQYF. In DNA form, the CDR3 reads TGTGCCAGCAGTTTATGGACAGGGGGTGAGGCGTACGAGCAGTACTTC.

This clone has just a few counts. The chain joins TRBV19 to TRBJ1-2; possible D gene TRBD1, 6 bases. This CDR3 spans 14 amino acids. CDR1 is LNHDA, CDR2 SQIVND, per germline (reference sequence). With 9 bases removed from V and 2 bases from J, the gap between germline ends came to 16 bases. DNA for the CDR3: TGTGCCAGCCTAGTGACAGGAGGAAACTATGGCTACACCTTC. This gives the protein CASLVTGGNYGYTF.

The CDR3 reads CASGSGEQFF. The CDR3 DNA sequence: TGTGCCAGTGGTAGCGGTGAGCAGTTCTTC. V and J are TRBV6-5 and TRBJ2-1, with D perhaps matching TRBD2 (6 bases). Trimming removed 9 bases at V and 9 bases at J, with 9 bases between. The CDR3 extends over 10 amino acids. The germline V gene has CDR1 MNHEY and CDR2 SVGAGI.

DNA of the CDR3: TGTGCCAGCAGTTTTCGGGACAGGGAGACTTATGGCTACACCTTC. Its translation: CASSFRDRETYGYTF. This sequence joins TRBV27 and TRBJ1-2, with 9 bases that match TRBD1. With V trimmed by 3 bases and J by 5 bases, 7 bases remained unmatched. Looked up from germline, CDR1 is MNHEY and CDR2 is SMNVEV (reference sequence). The CDR3 contains 15 residues.

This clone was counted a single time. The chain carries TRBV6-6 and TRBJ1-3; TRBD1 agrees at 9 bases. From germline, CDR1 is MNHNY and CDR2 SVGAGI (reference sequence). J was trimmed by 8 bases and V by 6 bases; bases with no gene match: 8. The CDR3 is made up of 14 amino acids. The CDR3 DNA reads TGTGCCAGCAGACCCGGGACAGGGACCTACACCATATATTTT. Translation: CASRPGTGTYTIYF.

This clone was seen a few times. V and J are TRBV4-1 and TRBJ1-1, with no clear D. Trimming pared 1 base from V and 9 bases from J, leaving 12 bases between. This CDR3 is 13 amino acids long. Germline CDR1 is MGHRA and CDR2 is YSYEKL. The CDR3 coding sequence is TGCGCCAGCAGCCAAGCCTGGACTGCCAAAGCTTTCTTT. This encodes CASSQAWTAKAFF.